These 5 T cell receptor beta chains were all obtained from the same sample, sequenced in a study of cytomegalovirus exposure and HLA in healthy donors (dated by TCRdb to the late 2010s). Libraries were constructed by the immunoSEQ multiplex PCR assay. In its TCRdb copy, this immuneACCESS table keeps in-frame sequences only and misses some clones. Where compared with another copy, unresolved V genes explain less than half of these, and the others have no known cause. The sample table holds more than 300,000 clones, of which just over 85% were seen once. The ten top clones hold over 0.75% of the sample. Sequencing was done on a sample of PBMCs. The receptors stem from a woman aged 18-29 years in good health and CMV-seronegative.

The chain is built from TRBV7-9 and TRBJ2-5; D unclear. This CDR3 is built from 13 residues. V was pared by 4 bases and J by 0 bases, with 6 bases between. Germline V CDR1 and CDR2: SEHNR, FQNEAQ (reference sequence). The CDR3 loop is CASSSNYQETQYF. The CDR3 DNA is TGTGCCAGCAGCTCGAACTACCAAGAGACCCAGTACTTC.

The chain has TRBV5-1 and TRBJ2-7; 7 positions agree with TRBD1. This CDR3 contains 15 residues. Germline V gene data show CDR1 as SGHRS and CDR2 as YFSETQ. Unmatched junction bases numbered 6, after V lost 1 base and J lost 2 bases. This chain's CDR3 is CASSLPGTATYEQYF. The DNA of the CDR3 is TGCGCCAGCAGCTTGCCTGGGACAGCCACCTACGAGCAGTACTTC.

This chain connects TRBV11-2 to TRBJ1-1; TRBD1 matches 9 bases. The CDR3 runs to 17 residues. The junction had 10 bases not matched to a gene; V was cut back by 4 bases and J by 1 base. Germline CDR1 SGHAT, CDR2 FQNNGV. The CDR3 loop reads CASSSPGQGRKNTEAFF. The DNA of the CDR3 is TGTGCCAGCAGCTCACCGGGACAGGGTCGAAAGAACACTGAAGCTTTCTTT.

The V call is TRBV6-1, the J call TRBJ2-5; 7 nucleotides line up with TRBD1. This CDR3 is built from 17 residues. J lost 1 base, V lost 2 bases, and 10 bases had no gene match. Germline CDR1 reads MNHNS; CDR2 reads SASEGT. The CDR3 is CASSEYRNRGFQETQYF. CDR3 coding DNA: TGTGCCAGCAGTGAATACCGGAACAGGGGCTTCCAAGAGACCCAGTACTTC.

The rearrangement links TRBV4-1 to TRBJ2-2; 10 positions agree with TRBD2. Germline CDR1 MGHRA, CDR2 YSYEKL. CDR3 length equals 19 residues. With 4 bases clipped from V and 7 bases from J, the junction kept 18 bases outside the gene matches. CDR3 region: CASSLAGTSALALSGELFF. CDR3 DNA: TGCGCCAGCAGCCTCGCCGGGACTAGCGCCCTGGCGTTAAGCGGGGAGCTGTTTTTT.